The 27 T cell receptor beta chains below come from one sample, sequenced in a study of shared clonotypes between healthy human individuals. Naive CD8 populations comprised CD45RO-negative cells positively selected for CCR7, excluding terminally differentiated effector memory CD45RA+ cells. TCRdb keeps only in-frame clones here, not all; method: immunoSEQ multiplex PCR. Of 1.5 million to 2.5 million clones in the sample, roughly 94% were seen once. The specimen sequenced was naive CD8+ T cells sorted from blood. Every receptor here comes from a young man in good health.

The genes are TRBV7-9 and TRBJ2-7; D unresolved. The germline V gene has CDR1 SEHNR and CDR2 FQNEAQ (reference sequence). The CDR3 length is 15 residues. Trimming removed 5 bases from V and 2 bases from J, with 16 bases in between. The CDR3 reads CASSRDPPMAYEQYF. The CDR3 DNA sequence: TGTGCCAGCAGCAGAGATCCCCCAATGGCCTACGAGCAGTACTTC.

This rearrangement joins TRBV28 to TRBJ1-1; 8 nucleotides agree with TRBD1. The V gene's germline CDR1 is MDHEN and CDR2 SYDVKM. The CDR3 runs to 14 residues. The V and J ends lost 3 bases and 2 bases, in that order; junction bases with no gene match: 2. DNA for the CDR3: TGTGCCAGCAGTTTGGGACAGGATAACACTGAAGCTTTCTTT. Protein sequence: CASSLGQDNTEAFF.

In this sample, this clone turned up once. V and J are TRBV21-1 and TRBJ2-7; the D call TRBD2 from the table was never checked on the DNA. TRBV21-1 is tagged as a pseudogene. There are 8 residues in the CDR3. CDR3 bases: TGTGCCAGACCCGAGGGGTACTTC. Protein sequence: CARPEGYF.

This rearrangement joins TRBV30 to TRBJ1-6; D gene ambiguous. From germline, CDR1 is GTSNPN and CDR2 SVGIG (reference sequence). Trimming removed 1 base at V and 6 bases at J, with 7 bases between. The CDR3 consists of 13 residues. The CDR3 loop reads CAWSGGSNSPLHF. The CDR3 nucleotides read TGTGCCTGGAGTGGGGGTTCTAATTCACCCCTCCACTTT. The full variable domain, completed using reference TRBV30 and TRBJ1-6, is SQTIHQWPATLVQPVGSPLSLECTVEGTSNPNLYWYRQAAGRGLQLLFYSVGIGQISSEVPQNLSASRPQDRQFILSSKKLLLSDSGFYLCAWSGGSNSPLHFGNGTRLTVT.

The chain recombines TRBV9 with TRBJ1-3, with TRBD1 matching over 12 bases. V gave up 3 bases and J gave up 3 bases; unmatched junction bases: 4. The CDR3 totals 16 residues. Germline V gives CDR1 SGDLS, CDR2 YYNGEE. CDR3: CASSDRDRGLGNTIYF. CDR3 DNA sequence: TGTGCCAGCAGCGACCGGGACAGGGGGCTTGGAAACACCATATATTTT.

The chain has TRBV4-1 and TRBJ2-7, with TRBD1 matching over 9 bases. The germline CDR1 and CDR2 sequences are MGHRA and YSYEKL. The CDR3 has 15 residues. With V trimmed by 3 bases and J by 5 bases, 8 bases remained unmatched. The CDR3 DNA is TGCGCCAGCAGCCAGCTAGGACAGGGGTCGGACGAGCAGTACTTC. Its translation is CASSQLGQGSDEQYF.

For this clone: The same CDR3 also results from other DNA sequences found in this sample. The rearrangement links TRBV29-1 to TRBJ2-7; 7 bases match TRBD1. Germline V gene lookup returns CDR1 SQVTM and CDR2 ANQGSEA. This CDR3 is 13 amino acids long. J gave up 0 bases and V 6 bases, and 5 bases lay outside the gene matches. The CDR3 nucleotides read TGCAGCGTCGCGACAGGGAGCTCCTACGAGCAGTACTTC. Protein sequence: CSVATGSSYEQYF.

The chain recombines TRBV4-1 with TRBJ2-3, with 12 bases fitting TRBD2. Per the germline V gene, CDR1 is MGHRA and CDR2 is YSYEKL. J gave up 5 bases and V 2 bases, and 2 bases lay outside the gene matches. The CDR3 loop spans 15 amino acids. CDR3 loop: CASSQTSGGLDTQYF. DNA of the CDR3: TGCGCCAGCAGCCAAACTAGCGGGGGGTTAGATACGCAGTATTTT.

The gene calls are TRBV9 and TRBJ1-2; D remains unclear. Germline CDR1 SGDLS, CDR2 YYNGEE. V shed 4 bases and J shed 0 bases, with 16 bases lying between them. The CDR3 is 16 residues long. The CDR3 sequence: CASSSQGGHPNYGYTF. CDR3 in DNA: TGTGCCAGCAGCTCGCAAGGTGGGCACCCTAACTATGGCTACACCTTC.

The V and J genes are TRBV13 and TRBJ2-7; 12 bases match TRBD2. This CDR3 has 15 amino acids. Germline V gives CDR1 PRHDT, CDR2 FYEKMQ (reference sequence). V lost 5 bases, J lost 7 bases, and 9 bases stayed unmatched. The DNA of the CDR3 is TGTGCCAGCAGCCCTGAGACTAGCGGGAGTGAAGAGCAGTACTTC. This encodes CASSPETSGSEEQYF.

This CDR3 reads CASSFWEPTDTQYF. CDR3 sequence (DNA): TGCGCCAGCAGCTTTTGGGAGCCCACAGATACGCAGTATTTT. The chain is built from TRBV5-1 and TRBJ2-3, with D possibly matching TRBD2 (5 bases). The germline V gene encodes CDR1 SGHRS and CDR2 YFSETQ. There are 14 residues in the CDR3. The V and J ends lost 2 bases and 2 bases respectively, with 9 bases between them. The variable domain in full, with the rest retrieved from reference TRBV5-1 and TRBJ2-3, is KAGVTQTPRYLIKTRGQQVTLSCSPISGHRSVSWYQQTPGQGLQFLFEYFSETQRNKGNFPGRFSGRQFSNSRSEMNVSTLELGDSALYLCASSFWEPTDTQYFGPGTRLTVL.

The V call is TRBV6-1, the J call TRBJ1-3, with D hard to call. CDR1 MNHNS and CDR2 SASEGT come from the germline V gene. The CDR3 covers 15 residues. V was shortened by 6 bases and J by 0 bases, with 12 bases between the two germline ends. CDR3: CASSPDLLSGNTIYF. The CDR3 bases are TGTGCCAGCAGCCCGGATCTACTCTCTGGAAACACCATATATTTT.

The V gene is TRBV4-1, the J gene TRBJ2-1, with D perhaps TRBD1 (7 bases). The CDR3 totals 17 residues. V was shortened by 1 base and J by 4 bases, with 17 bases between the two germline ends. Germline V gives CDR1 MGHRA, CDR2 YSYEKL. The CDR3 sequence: CASSQAGGGTRYNEQFF. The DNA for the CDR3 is TGCGCCAGCAGCCAAGCAGGAGGGGGCACCAGATACAATGAGCAGTTCTTC.

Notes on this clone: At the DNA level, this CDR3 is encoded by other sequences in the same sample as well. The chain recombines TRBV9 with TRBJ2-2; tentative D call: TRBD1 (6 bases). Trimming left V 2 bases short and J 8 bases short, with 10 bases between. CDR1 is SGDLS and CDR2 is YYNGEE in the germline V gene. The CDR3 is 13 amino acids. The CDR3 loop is CASSVTGTGELFF. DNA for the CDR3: TGTGCCAGCAGCGTTACCGGGACAGGGGAGCTGTTTTTT.

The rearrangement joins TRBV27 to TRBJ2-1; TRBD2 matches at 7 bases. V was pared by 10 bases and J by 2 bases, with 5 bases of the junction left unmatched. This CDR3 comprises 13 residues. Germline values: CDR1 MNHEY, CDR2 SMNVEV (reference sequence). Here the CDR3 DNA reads TGTGCCACCGTCGGACTAGCCTACAATGAGCAGTTCTTC. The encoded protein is CATVGLAYNEQFF.

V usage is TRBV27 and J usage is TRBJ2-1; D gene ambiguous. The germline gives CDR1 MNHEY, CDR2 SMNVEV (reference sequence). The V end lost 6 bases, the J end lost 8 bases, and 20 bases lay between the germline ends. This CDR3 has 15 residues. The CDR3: CASSPIFTPNYEQFF. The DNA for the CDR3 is TGTGCCAGCAGCCCCATTTTTACCCCTAACTATGAGCAGTTCTTC.

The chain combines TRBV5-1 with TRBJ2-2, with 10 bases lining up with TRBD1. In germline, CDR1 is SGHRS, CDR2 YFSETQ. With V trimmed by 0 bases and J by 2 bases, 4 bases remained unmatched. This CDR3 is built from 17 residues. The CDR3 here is CASSLVRDRGNTGELFF. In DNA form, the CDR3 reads TGCGCCAGCAGCTTGGTCCGGGACAGGGGAAACACCGGGGAGCTGTTTTTT.

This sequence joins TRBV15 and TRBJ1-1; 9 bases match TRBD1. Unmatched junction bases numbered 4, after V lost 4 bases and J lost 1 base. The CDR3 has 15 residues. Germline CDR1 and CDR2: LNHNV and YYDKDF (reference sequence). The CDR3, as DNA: TGTGCCACCAGCAAATCGACAGGGGGGAACACTGAAGCTTTCTTT. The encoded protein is CATSKSTGGNTEAFF.

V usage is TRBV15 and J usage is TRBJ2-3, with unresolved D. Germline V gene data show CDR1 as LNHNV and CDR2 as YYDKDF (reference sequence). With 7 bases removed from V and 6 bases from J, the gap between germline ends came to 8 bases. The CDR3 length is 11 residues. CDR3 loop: CATMDADTQYF. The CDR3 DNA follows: TGTGCCACCATGGACGCGGATACGCAGTATTTT.

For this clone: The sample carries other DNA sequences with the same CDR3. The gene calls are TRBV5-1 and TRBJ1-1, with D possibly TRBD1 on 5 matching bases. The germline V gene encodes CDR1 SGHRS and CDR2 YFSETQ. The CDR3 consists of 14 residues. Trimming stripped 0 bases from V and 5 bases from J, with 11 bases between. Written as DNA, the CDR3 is TGCGCCAGCAGCTTGGCCGGGGGGAGGACTGAAGCTTTCTTT. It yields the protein CASSLAGGRTEAFF. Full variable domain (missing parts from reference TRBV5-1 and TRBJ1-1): KAGVTQTPRYLIKTRGQQVTLSCSPISGHRSVSWYQQTPGQGLQFLFEYFSETQRNKGNFPGRFSGRQFSNSRSEMNVSTLELGDSALYLCASSLAGGRTEAFFGQGTRLTVV.

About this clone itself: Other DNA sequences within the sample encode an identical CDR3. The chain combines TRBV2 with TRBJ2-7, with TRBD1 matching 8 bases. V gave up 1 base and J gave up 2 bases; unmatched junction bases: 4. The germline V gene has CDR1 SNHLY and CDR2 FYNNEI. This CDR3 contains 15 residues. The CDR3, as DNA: TGTGCCAGCAGTGAAGGGGCAGGGGGCCCCTACGAGCAGTACTTC. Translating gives CASSEGAGGPYEQYF.

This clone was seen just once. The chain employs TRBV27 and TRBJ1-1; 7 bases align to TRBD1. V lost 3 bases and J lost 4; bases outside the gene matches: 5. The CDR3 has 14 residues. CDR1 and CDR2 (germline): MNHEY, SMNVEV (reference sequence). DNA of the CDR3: TGTGCCAGCAGTTTGACAGGGTACGTCACTGAAGCTTTCTTT. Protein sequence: CASSLTGYVTEAFF.

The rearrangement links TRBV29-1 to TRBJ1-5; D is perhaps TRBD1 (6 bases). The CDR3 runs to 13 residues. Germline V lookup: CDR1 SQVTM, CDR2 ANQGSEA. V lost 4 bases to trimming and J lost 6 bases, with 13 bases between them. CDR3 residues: CSVGWEGGQPQHF. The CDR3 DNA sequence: TGCAGCGTTGGTTGGGAAGGGGGTCAGCCCCAGCATTTT.

CDR3 residues: CASSFLGFNEQFF. The CDR3 coding sequence is TGTGCCAGCAGTTTTCTAGGGTTCAATGAGCAGTTCTTC. The V and J genes are TRBV27 and TRBJ2-1; D gene unclear. V was trimmed by 3 bases and J by 6 bases, leaving 9 bases between them. Germline V gene data show CDR1 as MNHEY and CDR2 as SMNVEV (reference sequence). This CDR3 region has 13 residues.

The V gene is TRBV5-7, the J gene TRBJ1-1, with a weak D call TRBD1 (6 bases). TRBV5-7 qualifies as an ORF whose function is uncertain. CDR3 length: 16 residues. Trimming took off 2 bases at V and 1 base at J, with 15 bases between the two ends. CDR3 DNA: TGTGCCAGCAGCTTCAGGGGCTACCACAAGAACACTGAAGCTTTCTTT. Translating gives CASSFRGYHKNTEAFF.

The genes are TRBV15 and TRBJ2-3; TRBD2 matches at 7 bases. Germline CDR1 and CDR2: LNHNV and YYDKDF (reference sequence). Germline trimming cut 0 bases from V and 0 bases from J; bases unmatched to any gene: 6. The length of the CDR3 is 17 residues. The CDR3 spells CATSRDLSGASTDTQYF. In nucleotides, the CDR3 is TGTGCCACCAGCAGAGATCTAAGCGGGGCTAGCACAGATACGCAGTATTTT.

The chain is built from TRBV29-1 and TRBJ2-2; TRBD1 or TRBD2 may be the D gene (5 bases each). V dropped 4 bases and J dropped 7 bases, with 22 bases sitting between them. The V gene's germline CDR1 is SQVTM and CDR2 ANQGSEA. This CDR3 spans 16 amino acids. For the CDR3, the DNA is TGCAGCGTTGGGGGGACCCCGCAGGTACTTGGCGGGGAGCTGTTTTTT. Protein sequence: CSVGGTPQVLGGELFF.